This entry lists 4 T cell receptor beta chains sequenced from one sample in a study of T-cell reconstitution after alpha-beta-depleted transplantation in children. TCRbeta library construction was performed incorporating unique molecular identifiers. TCRdb reprocessed the PCR reads via MiXCR and lists one record per CDR3 protein. The sample consists of a few hundred thousand distinct CDR3 sequences, around 16% of them appearing once. The sample in question was PBMCs, mostly from graft donor cells, obtained 360 days after TCRalphabeta/CD19-depleted stem cell transplant. Receptors were obtained from a boy under two years old who had a stem cell transplant for Wiskott-Aldrich syndrome, so the T cells may come from the graft donor.

The chain combines TRBV12-3 or TRBV12-4 with TRBJ2-7, with 7 bases fitting TRBD1. The CDR3 contains 15 residues. Losses at the gene ends were 5 bases for V and 3 bases for J; bases not matched to a gene: 10. The CDR3 protein is CASSPWGTEGYEQYF. CDR3 sequence (DNA): TGTGCCAGCAGTCCCTGGGGGACAGAAGGCTACGAGCAGTACTTC.

V is TRBV6-1 and J is TRBJ2-2; weak D call: TRBD2 (5 bases). CDR3 length equals 13 residues. Germline assignment: CDR1 MNHNS and CDR2 SASEGT. Trimming left V 6 bases short and J 4 bases short, with 9 bases between. The CDR3 is CASRLEATGELFF. Written as DNA, the CDR3 is TGTGCCAGCAGACTAGAGGCCACCGGGGAGCTGTTTTTT.

The chain recombines TRBV5-1 with TRBJ2-3; perhaps D is TRBD1 or TRBD2 (5 bases each). V was shortened by 0 bases and J by 1 base, with 9 bases between the two germline ends. The CDR3 covers 15 residues. The germline V gene encodes CDR1 SGHRS and CDR2 YFSETQ. The CDR3 protein is CASSLAPGRTDTQYF. The CDR3 region has the DNA TGCGCCAGCAGCTTGGCCCCGGGACGCACAGATACGCAGTATTTT. The complete variable domain, with remaining parts taken from reference TRBV5-1 and TRBJ2-3, reads KAGVTQTPRYLIKTRGQQVTLSCSPISGHRSVSWYQQTPGQGLQFLFEYFSETQRNKGNFPGRFSGRQFSNSRSEMNVSTLELGDSALYLCASSLAPGRTDTQYFGPGTRLTVL.

This clonotype was seen only a few times. This CDR3 reads CATSNRGGDTGELFF. CDR3 DNA sequence: TGTGCCACCAGTAATCGGGGGGGCGACACCGGGGAGCTGTTTTTT. This chain joins TRBV24-1 and TRBJ2-2; TRBD2 matches at 8 bases. Germline V gene sequence: CDR1 KGHDR, CDR2 SFDVKD. The trim removed 6 bases at V and 3 bases at J, leaving 5 bases unmatched. The CDR3 is made up of 15 amino acids.